This TCR beta chain was identified during a study of shared clonotypes between healthy human individuals. Whole-study findings and limits: Large depth notwithstanding, sorted-subset sequencing proved incomplete by rarefaction. Donor scarcity curtailed the genetic and exposure-history diversity represented herein.

Generated by immunoSEQ multiplex PCR, the TCRdb table keeps only in-frame clones and is missing some. This table has 950,000 to 1,100,000 clones, around three quarters appearing once. Both subsets, CD45RA+ naive and CD45RA-negative memory, were split from the CD4+ cells. The table lists this clone with a few counts. Its target is not known. The sequencing input was memory CD4+ T cells from PBMCs. This sample's subset: CD45RA-negative fraction. The TCR comes from a man younger than 35 in good health. Some clones in this sample may be carry-over from other donors' samples.

The CDR3 DNA reads as TGTGCCAGCAGCTTAGCGGTGCTAGCGCTTACTAAGAGCTCCTACAATGAGCAGTTCTTC. Its translation: CASSLAVLALTKSSYNEQFF. This chain uses TRBV7-8 with TRBJ2-1; weak D call: TRBD2 (6 bases). V dropped 0 bases and J dropped 0 bases, with 21 bases sitting between them. The CDR3 spans 20 residues. CDR1 SGHVS and CDR2 FQNEAQ come from the germline V gene.